Presented here are 6 T cell receptor beta chains from one specimen sequenced in a study of cytomegalovirus exposure and HLA in healthy donors (dated by TCRdb to about 2017). Receptor libraries were prepared by the immunoSEQ multiplex PCR assay. A mixture of 60 forward primers for TCR Vbeta segments and 13 reverse primers for TCR Jbeta segments was used in the multiplex PCR. TCRdb obtained this table from immuneACCESS and retained in-frame rearrangements with V and J assigned. These tables miss some clones; where compared with another copy, unresolved V genes account for less than half of the shortfall, and the remainder is unexplained. The sample records about 190,000 clones, roughly 77% of which are singletons. Less than 4% of the sample is held by the ten biggest clonotypes. Sequencing was performed on PBMCs. The receptors come from a woman in her twenties or thirties in good health and CMV-seropositive.

Remarks on this clone: This sample includes further DNA sequences coding for the same CDR3. The rearrangement uses TRBV28 and TRBJ2-5; no firm D call. Germline CDR1 reads MDHEN; CDR2 reads SYDVKM. Trimming removed 5 bases from V and 4 bases from J, with 5 bases in between. The CDR3 is 11 amino acids. Here the CDR3 reads CASSPRETQYF. The CDR3, as DNA: TGTGCCAGCAGTCCTAGAGAGACCCAGTACTTC. Based on the CDR3 plus reference TRBV28 and TRBJ2-5, the full variable domain is DVKVTQSSRYLVKRTGEKVFLECVQDMDHENMFWYRQDPGLGLRLIYFSYDVKMKEKGDIPEGYSVSREKKERFSLILESASTNQTSMYLCASSPRETQYFGPGTRLLVL.

The chain has TRBV6-5 and TRBJ2-2; the D is unclear. Germline lookup yields CDR1 MNHEY and CDR2 SVGAGI. This CDR3 is built from 14 residues. V was trimmed by 0 bases and J by 3 bases, leaving 5 bases between them. This CDR3 reads CASSYSHYTGELFF. In nucleotides, the CDR3 is TGTGCCAGCAGTTACTCCCACTACACCGGGGAGCTGTTTTTT.

The genes are TRBV7-9 and TRBJ1-1, with D perhaps TRBD1 (5 bases). In germline, CDR1 is SEHNR, CDR2 FQNEAQ (reference sequence). V dropped 8 bases and J dropped 1 base, with 8 bases sitting between them. The CDR3 loop spans 12 amino acids. The CDR3 DNA is TGTGCCAGCGCAGGACAGAACACTGAAGCTTTCTTT. Protein sequence: CASAGQNTEAFF.

This clone was observed a few times. The chain joins TRBV6-5 to TRBJ1-4; D gene uncertain. The CDR3 is made up of 13 amino acids. The germline V gene has CDR1 MNHEY and CDR2 SVGAGI. Deletions cut 2 bases from V and 7 bases from J, with 8 bases between. The CDR3: CASSYVTGEKLFF. Here the CDR3 DNA reads TGTGCCAGCAGTTACGTAACCGGTGAAAAACTGTTTTTT.

The CDR3 protein is CASSVRVGNTEAFF. CDR3 nucleotides: TGTGCCAGCAGCGTACGGGTCGGGAACACTGAAGCTTTCTTT. V is TRBV9 and J is TRBJ1-1; the D is unclear. This CDR3 is 14 amino acids long. V was trimmed by 1 base and J by 1 base, leaving 8 bases between them. Germline V gives CDR1 SGDLS, CDR2 YYNGEE. Based on the CDR3 plus reference TRBV9 and TRBJ1-1, the full variable domain is DSGVTQTPKHLITATGQRVTLRCSPRSGDLSVYWYQQSLDQGLQFLIQYYNGEERAKGNILERFSAQQFPDLHSELNLSSLELGDSALYFCASSVRVGNTEAFFGQGTRLTVV.

DNA of the CDR3: TGTGCTAGTGGTTCCGAGACGGGGAACACTGAAGCTTTCTTT. Its protein is CASGSETGNTEAFF. This chain links TRBV12-5 with TRBJ1-1, with D unclear. V was cut by 4 bases and J by 1 base, with 10 bases left in between. This CDR3 has 14 residues. The V gene's germline CDR1 is LGHNT and CDR2 FRNRAP.